These T cell receptor beta chains were read from a single sample in a study of regulatory T cells in long-lasting Graves disease. Each CDR3 protein is one row after TCRdb ran MiXCR on the multiplex PCR reads. The data contain about 220,000 distinct CDR3 sequences, 15% to 20% of them singletons. Sample: peripheral blood mononuclear cells (PBMCs), taken at new diagnosis, from a patient treated with antithyroid drugs. The receptors were gathered from a female donor with Graves disease. The CDR3 runs from the conserved cysteine through the conserved F or W. Each record gives: CDR3 length, J gene, clone size, V gene, D gene, CDR3 DNA, CDR3 protein. The D gene is left open where the match is weak. Part of the rows lack a size; the others show once, few, many or a class for expanded clones.

14	TRBJ2-5	-	TRBV7-2	TRBD1	TGTGCCAGCAGCTTAGGACAGGGGGTTGAGACCCAGTACTTC	CASSLGQGVETQYF
12	TRBJ2-7	few	TRBV29-1	-	TGCAGCGTCTCCCGGGCAGGGGACGAGCAGTACTTC	CSVSRAGDEQYF
15	TRBJ2-7	-	TRBV20-1	TRBD2	TGCAGTGCTAGGACTAGCGGGAGCGCCTACAATGAGCAGTACTTC	CSARTSGSAYNEQYF
17	TRBJ2-1	many	TRBV6-2/TRBV6-3	-	TGTGCCAGCAGTTACCCAACCAAGGCGGGGGCAGGGAATGAGCAGTTCTTC	CASSYPTKAGAGNEQFF
12	TRBJ1-2	once	TRBV12-3/TRBV12-4	TRBD1	TGTGCCAGCACCTTGGGACAGACAGGACGACACTTC	CASTLGQTGRHF
13	TRBJ2-7	many	TRBV12-3/TRBV12-4	-	TGTGCCAGCAGTCGGGACAACCTTTACGAGCAGTACTTC	CASSRDNLYEQYF
15	TRBJ2-7	many	TRBV20-1	TRBD2	TGCAGTGCTAGAGATCTAGGACTAGCGGACTACGAGCAGTACTTC	CSARDLGLADYEQYF
14	TRBJ1-4	many	TRBV28	-	TGTGCCAGCAGCCGCCCACCGGGCGGTGAAAAACTGTTTTTT	CASSRPPGGEKLFF
13	TRBJ1-1	-	TRBV6-5	-	TGTGCCAGCAGTTACGACGGCCACACTGAAGCTTTCTTT	CASSYDGHTEAFF
13	TRBJ2-7	-	TRBV20-1	TRBD2	TGCAGTGCTAGAGACGGACTAGCGGGAGTGCAGTACTTC	CSARDGLAGVQYF
15	TRBJ1-1	many	TRBV27	-	TGTGCCAGCAGTTTTCAGACAGGATCGAACACTGAAGCTTTCTTT	CASSFQTGSNTEAFF
15	TRBJ2-7	many	TRBV27	TRBD2	TGTGCCAGCAGTTTATTGGCTAGCGGGACCTACGAGCAGTACTTC	CASSLLASGTYEQYF
14	TRBJ2-5	-	TRBV2	-	TGTGCCAGCAGCCGGGGACGGACACAAGAGACCCAGTACTTC	CASSRGRTQETQYF
16	TRBJ2-2	many	TRBV14	TRBD1	TGTGCCAGCAGCCGTCCGGGACAGGCGAACACCGGGGAGCTGTTTTTT	CASSRPGQANTGELFF
14	TRBJ2-7	-	TRBV7-2	TRBD1	TGTGCCAGCAGCCCGGACAGGAACTACTACGAGCAGTACTTC	CASSPDRNYYEQYF
14	TRBJ2-5	many	TRBV12-3/TRBV12-4	-	TGTGCCAGCAGTTTGACGGGGGTGGCAGAGACCCAGTACTTC	CASSLTGVAETQYF
13	TRBJ2-3	few	TRBV5-4	TRBD2	TGTGCCAGCAGCTTGGCGGGAGGGAATACGCAGTATTTT	CASSLAGGNTQYF
14	TRBJ2-5	many	TRBV7-9	-	TGTGCCAGCAGCATGAACAGGGATCAAGAGACCCAGTACTTC	CASSMNRDQETQYF
12	TRBJ1-2	many	TRBV19	-	TGCGTTGCTGGAAGGGCAAACTATGGCTACACCTTC	CVAGRANYGYTF
13	TRBJ1-1	many	TRBV6-1	-	TGTGCCAGCAGTGAATCCGGGGTGACTGAAGCTTTCTTT	CASSESGVTEAFF
12	TRBJ1-6	many	TRBV4-1	-	TGCGCCAGCAGCCAATCAAATTCACCCCTCCACTTT	CASSQSNSPLHF
15	TRBJ2-2	many	TRBV12-3/TRBV12-4	-	TGTGCCAGCAGTTTAATGGGACATCCCACCGGGGAGCTGTTTTTT	CASSLMGHPTGELFF
14	TRBJ2-7	many	TRBV11-2	-	TGTGCCAGCAGGGAACAGGCCTCAAAATACGAGCAGTACTTC	CASREQASKYEQYF
16	TRBJ2-3	many	TRBV20-1	TRBD2	TGCAGTGCTTTCCTTCGACTAGCGGTTAGCACAGATACGCAGTATTTT	CSAFLRLAVSTDTQYF
16	TRBJ2-3	-	TRBV7-8	-	TGTGCCAGCAGCTTAGGGGGGACATCTTACACAGATACGCAGTATTTT	CASSLGGTSYTDTQYF
15	TRBJ2-1	many	TRBV7-2	-	TGTGCCAGCAGGCCCACCACCCTAGTGGACGATGAGCAGTTCTTC	CASRPTTLVDDEQFF
16	TRBJ2-7	many	TRBV12-3/TRBV12-4	-	TGTGCCAGCAGTCCACTAGGGAGAGTGGTGGCCTACGAGCAGTACTTC	CASSPLGRVVAYEQYF
15	TRBJ2-1	many	TRBV5-6	-	TGTGCCAGCAGCTTGTTTAGTACCTCCTACAATGAGCAGTTCTTC	CASSLFSTSYNEQFF
11	TRBJ2-6	many	TRBV12-3/TRBV12-4	-	TGTGCCAGCAGGAAGACACTAGTCCTGACTTTC	CASRKTLVLTF
13	TRBJ2-3	many	TRBV7-2	-	TGTGCCAGCAGCTTTGGACTGGCAGATACGCAGTATTTT	CASSFGLADTQYF
13	TRBJ1-1	-	TRBV9	-	TGTGCCAGCACCTCACAGGGCGGCACTGAAGCTTTCTTT	CASTSQGGTEAFF
16	TRBJ2-6	many	TRBV20-1	TRBD1	TGCAGTGCCCCGGGACAGGGGGCGCATGGGGCCAACGTCCTGACTTTC	CSAPGQGAHGANVLTF
13	TRBJ2-3	many	TRBV6-1	-	TGTGCCAGCAGCGGCAGGGGTGTAGATACGCAGTATTTT	CASSGRGVDTQYF
15	TRBJ2-1	many	TRBV7-9	TRBD1	TGTGCCAGCAGCTTATTCTCAGGGGGATTTATTTTCCAGTTCTTC	CASSLFSGGFIFQFF
16	TRBJ2-2	many	TRBV20-1	-	TGCAGTGCTACAAAAGCCGGGACGGGTGTCACCGGGGAGCTGTTTTTT	CSATKAGTGVTGELFF
12	TRBJ1-4	many	TRBV20-1	TRBD1	TGCAGTGCACCCGGGACAGATGAAAAACTGTTTTTT	CSAPGTDEKLFF
14	TRBJ2-7	many	TRBV27	TRBD1	TGTGCCAGCAGCTCCGACAGGGGGCTCTACGAGCAGTACTTC	CASSSDRGLYEQYF
13	TRBJ2-1	many	TRBV7-8	-	TGTGCCAGCTTCCAGGGGACCTACAATGAGCAGTTCTTC	CASFQGTYNEQFF
14	TRBJ2-7	many	TRBV12-3/TRBV12-4	TRBD2	TGTGCCAGCAGTAATAGCGGGAGATCCTACGAGCAGTACTTC	CASSNSGRSYEQYF
14	TRBJ2-1	-	TRBV19	TRBD2	TGTGCCAGTAGTCCCTATAGCGGGAAGGGTGAGCAGTTCTTC	CASSPYSGKGEQFF